The clone carrying this T cell receptor beta chain was seen only a few times. The antigen remains undetermined. Study outcomes and limitations: Tumor Treg TCRs overlapped most with tumor naive CD4+ cells. In terms of TCR gene usage, tumor memory CD4+ T cells clustered together with blood and lymph node memory CD4+ cells, as well as with lymph node naive CD4+ cells.

The sorted Tregs were CD4+CD25+CD127-/low cells. After constant-region reverse-primer amplification, full-length variable regions underwent semi-nested PCR with Nested Universal Primer A. MiXCR was run by TCRdb on the 5' RACE reads, yielding one entry per CDR3 protein. The sample records 50,000 to 70,000 distinct CDR3 sequences, around 21% being singletons. The V gene lost 4 bases and the J gene lost 4 bases, with 14 bases spanning the gap. CDR1 and CDR2 (germline): SGHRS, YFSETQ. The CDR3 is 15 amino acids. This rearrangement joins TRBV5-1 to TRBJ2-2; possible D gene TRBD2, 6 bases. The clonotype was recovered from a female donor with breast cancer. Sequenced input: tumor-infiltrating Tregs sorted from the breast tumor. The CDR3 coding sequence is TGCGCCAGCAGCCGCCGCGCGGGAAGCACCGGGGAGCTGTTTTTT. Residues: CASSRRAGSTGELFF.